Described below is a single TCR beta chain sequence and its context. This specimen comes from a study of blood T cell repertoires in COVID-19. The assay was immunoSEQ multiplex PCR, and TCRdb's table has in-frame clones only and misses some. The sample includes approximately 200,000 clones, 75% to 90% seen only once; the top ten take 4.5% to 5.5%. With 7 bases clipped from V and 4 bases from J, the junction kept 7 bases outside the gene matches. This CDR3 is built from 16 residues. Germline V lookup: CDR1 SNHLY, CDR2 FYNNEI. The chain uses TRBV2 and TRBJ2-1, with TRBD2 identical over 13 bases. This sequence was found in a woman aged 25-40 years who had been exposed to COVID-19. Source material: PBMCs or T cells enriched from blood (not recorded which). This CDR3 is CASNPTSGGVYNEQFF. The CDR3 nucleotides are TGTGCCAGCAACCCTACTAGCGGGGGGGTATACAATGAGCAGTTCTTC.